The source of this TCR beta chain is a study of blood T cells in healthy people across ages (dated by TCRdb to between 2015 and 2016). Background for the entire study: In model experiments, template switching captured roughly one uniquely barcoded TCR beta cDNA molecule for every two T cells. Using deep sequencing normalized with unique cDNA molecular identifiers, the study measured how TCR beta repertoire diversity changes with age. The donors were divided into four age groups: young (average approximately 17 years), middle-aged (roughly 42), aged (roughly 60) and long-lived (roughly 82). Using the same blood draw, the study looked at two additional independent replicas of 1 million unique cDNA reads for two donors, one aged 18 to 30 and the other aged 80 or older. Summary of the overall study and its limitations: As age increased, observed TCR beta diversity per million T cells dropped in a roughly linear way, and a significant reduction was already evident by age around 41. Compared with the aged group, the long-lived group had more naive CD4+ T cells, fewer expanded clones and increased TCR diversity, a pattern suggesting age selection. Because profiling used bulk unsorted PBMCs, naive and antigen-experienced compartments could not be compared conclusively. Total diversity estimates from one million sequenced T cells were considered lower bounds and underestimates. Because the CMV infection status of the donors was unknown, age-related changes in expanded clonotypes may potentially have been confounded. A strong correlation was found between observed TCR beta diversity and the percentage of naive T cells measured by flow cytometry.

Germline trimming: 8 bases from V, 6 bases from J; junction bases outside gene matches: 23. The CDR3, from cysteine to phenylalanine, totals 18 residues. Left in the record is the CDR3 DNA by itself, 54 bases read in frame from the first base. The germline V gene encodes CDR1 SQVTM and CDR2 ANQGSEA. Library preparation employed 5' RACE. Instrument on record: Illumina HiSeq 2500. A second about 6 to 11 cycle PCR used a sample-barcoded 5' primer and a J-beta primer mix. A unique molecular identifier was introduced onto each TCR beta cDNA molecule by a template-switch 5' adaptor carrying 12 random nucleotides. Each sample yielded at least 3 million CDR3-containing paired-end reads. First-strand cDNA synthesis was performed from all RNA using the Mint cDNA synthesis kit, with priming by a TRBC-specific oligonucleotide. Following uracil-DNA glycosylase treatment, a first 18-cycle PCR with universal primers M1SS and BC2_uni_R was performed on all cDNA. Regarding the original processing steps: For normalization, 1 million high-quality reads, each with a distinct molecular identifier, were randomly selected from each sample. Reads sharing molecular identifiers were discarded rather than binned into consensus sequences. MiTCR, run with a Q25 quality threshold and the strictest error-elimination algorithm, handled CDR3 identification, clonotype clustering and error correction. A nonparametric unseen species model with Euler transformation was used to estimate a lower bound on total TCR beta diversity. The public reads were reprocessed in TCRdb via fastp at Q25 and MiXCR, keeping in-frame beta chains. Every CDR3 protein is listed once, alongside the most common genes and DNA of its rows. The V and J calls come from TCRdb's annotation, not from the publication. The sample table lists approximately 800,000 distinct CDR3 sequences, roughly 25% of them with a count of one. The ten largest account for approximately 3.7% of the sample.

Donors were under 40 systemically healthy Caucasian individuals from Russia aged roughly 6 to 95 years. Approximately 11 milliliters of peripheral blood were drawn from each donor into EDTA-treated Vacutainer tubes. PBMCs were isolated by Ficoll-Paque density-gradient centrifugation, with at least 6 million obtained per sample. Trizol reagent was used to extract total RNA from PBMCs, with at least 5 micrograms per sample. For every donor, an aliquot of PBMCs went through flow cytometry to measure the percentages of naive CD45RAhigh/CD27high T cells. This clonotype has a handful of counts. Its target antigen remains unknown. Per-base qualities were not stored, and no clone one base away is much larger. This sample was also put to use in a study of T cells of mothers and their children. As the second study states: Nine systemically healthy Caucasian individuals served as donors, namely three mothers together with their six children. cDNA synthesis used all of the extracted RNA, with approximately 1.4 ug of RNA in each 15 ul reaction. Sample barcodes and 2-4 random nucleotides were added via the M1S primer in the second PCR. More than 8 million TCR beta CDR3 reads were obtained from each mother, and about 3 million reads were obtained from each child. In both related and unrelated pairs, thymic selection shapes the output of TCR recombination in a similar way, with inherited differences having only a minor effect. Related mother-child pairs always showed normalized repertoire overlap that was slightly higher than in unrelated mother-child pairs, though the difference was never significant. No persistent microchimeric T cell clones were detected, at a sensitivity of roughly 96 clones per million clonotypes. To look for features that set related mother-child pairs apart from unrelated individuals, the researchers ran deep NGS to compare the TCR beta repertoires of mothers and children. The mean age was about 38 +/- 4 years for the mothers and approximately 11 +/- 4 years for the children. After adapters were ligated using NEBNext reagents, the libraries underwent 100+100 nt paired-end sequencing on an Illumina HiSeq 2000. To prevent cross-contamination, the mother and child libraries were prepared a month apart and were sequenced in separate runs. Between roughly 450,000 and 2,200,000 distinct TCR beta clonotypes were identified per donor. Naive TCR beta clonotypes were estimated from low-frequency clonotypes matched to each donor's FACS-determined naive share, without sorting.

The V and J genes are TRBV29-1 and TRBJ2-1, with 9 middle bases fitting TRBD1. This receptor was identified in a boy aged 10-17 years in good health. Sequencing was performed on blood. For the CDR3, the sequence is CSTTTIYPGQGVPNEQFF. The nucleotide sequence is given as TGCAGCACAACCACAATATATCCGGGACAGGGTGTCCCCAATGAGCAGTTCTTC.